The rows below give T cell receptor beta chains drawn from one sample of a study of blood T cells in healthy people across ages. TCRdb reprocessed the 5' RACE reads via MiXCR and lists one record per CDR3 protein. The sample lists fewer than 650,000 distinct CDR3 sequences, over 25% occurring once. This sample was shared with a second study, whose subject was T cells of mothers and their children.

Sequencing input: blood. All receptors derive from a boy between 2 and 10 years old in good health. Both conserved end residues are part of each CDR3. D genes are given only for firm matches. Clone size is not always given. Where it is, it says once, few, many or a class for expanded clones.

TRBJ2-3 TRBV20-1 TRBD2 few TGCAGTGCGGGGACTAGCCGCACAGATACGCGGTATTTT CSAGTSRTDTRYF
TRBJ2-1 TRBV29-1 - - TGCAGCGTTACGAGCACAAACTACAATGAGCAGTTCTTC CSVTSTNYNEQFF
TRBJ2-5 TRBV7-8 TRBD1 few TGTGCCAGCAGCTTAGAGGGGGTCGGCAGGGGGCAGACCCAGTACTTC CASSLEGVGRGQTQYF
TRBJ2-7 TRBV18 - - TGTGCCAGCTCACCGGACTTAGCCTACGAGCAGTACTTC CASSPDLAYEQYF
TRBJ2-7 TRBV18 TRBD2 - TGTGCCAGCTCACCACAGAGCGGGAGGTCCTACGAGCAGTACTTC CASSPQSGRSYEQYF
TRBJ2-5 TRBV20-1 TRBD1 few TGCAGTGCCGAGAGGGGGCGGGAGACCCAGTACTTC CSAERGRETQYF
TRBJ1-1 TRBV25-1 - - TGTGCCACCCAGCCCCGCAGGGGCACTGAAGCTTTCTTT CATQPRRGTEAFF
TRBJ2-1 TRBV10-2 TRBD1 - TGCGCCAGTTCGACAGGGATTGGGGGCAATGAGCAGTTCTTC CASSTGIGGNEQFF
TRBJ1-2 TRBV7-2 - - TGTGCCAGCAGCTTAAACATAATCTATGGCTACACCTTC CASSLNIIYGYTF
TRBJ2-4 TRBV20-1 TRBD1 once TGCAGTGCTAGAGATATCGGGACAGGGTCAAACATTCAGTACTTC CSARDIGTGSNIQYF
TRBJ1-2 TRBV27 - - TGTGCCAGCAGTGTGGAGGGGGTACGCGGCTACACCTTC CASSVEGVRGYTF
TRBJ2-1 TRBV7-9 TRBD2 few TGTGCCAGCAGCTACAGCGGGGGTCCCACCTACAATGAGCAGTTCTTC CASSYSGGPTYNEQFF
TRBJ2-5 TRBV10-3 - many TGTGCCATCAGTGCCTCCGGGGGGACCCAGTACTTC CAISASGGTQYF
TRBJ1-1 TRBV10-2 - few TGCGCCAGCAGTGAACTAAAGGGGACTGAAGCTTTCTTT CASSELKGTEAFF
TRBJ2-5 TRBV9 - - TGTGCCAGCAGCGTAGAGTCGGGGCAAGAGACCCAGTACTTC CASSVESGQETQYF
TRBJ1-1 TRBV29-1 TRBD1 - TGCAGCGGGGTAAAGACAGGGGGGGCTGAAGCTTTCTTT CSGVKTGGAEAFF
TRBJ2-3 TRBV29-1 - - TGCAGCGCATCCGCCCGGGGACCGCGCACAGATACGCAGTATTTT CSASARGPRTDTQYF
TRBJ2-7 TRBV6-1 - few TGTGCCAGCAGTGAATCGGAGTCTCGGGAGCAGTACTTC CASSESESREQYF
TRBJ2-7 TRBV6-6 - - TGTGCCAGCAGCCCCAGCGGCCCAGCTTGGGAGCAGTACTTC CASSPSGPAWEQYF
TRBJ2-7 TRBV9 TRBD2 few TGTGCCAGCAGCGAAGGACTAGCCCTTACACCCTACGAGCAGTACTTC CASSEGLALTPYEQYF
TRBJ1-5 TRBV27 - - TGTGCCAGCAGTTTACACCTCCCGAATAGCAATCAGCCCCAGCATTTT CASSLHLPNSNQPQHF
TRBJ1-2 TRBV4-1 - few TGCGCCAGCAGCGATCTGCTCTATGGCTACACCTTC CASSDLLYGYTF
TRBJ2-7 TRBV10-2 TRBD1 few TGCGCCAGCACCCCCAGGGGGCCCTACGAGCAGTACTTC CASTPRGPYEQYF